The TCR beta chain under discussion was sequenced for a study of cytomegalovirus exposure and HLA in healthy donors. Whole-study results and caveats: Immune exposure information comprised only CMV serostatus. Within an earlier analysis, most TCR beta V segments proved productive either about 87% or about 30% of the time. The analysis excluded some indistinguishable V segments, including TRBV6-2 and TRBV6-3.

Note on this clone: Antigen specificity is unknown.

Trimming removed 6 bases from V and 1 base from J; junction bases left unmatched: 4. The CDR3 extends over 14 amino acids. Germline CDR1 and CDR2: SGHDT and YYEEEE. Unrecorded immune exposures were likely, despite nominal health at sampling. Vbeta (60) and Jbeta (13) primers were used in the PCR. The assay was immunoSEQ multiplex PCR, and TCRdb's table has in-frame clones only and misses some. The table lists approximately 110,000 clones, around 67% of them singletons, with around 4% in the top ten. V and J are TRBV5-6 and TRBJ1-1; the match to TRBD1 covers 9 bases. The specimen sequenced was PBMCs. The origin of this receptor is a middle-aged woman in good health and CMV-seronegative. CDR3 in amino acids: CASIETGGNTEAFF. The CDR3 DNA follows: TGTGCCAGCATCGAGACAGGGGGGAACACTGAAGCTTTCTTT.